This record covers a single T cell receptor (beta chain). Its cognate antigen is unknown. These data originate in a study of naive and memory T cell subsets. Study-level results: Over 90% of naive TCR sequences appeared only once, unlike memory subsets. No ground truth validated the naive and memory repertoire findings. Clonotypes are single alpha or beta chains, not paired receptors.

CDR1 and CDR2 from the germline V gene are SQVTM and ANQGSEA. The trim removed 7 bases at V and 9 bases at J, leaving 10 bases unmatched. The CDR3 spans 13 residues. Two oligonucleotides, mixed equimolar, formed the beta constant-region primer covering TRBC1 and TRBC2. Nested alpha and beta constant-region primers with the SP2 primer drove four PCR rounds on ligated cDNA. A 12-nucleotide UMI and the SP2 primer were added to the cDNA 3' end by oligonucleotide ligation. TCRdb reanalysed the UMI-ligation and nested PCR reads using MiXCR and keeps one entry per CDR3 protein. Of about 120,000 distinct CDR3 sequences listed, over 30% are singletons.

What was sequenced was central memory CD4+ T cells from blood. The TCR originated in a human donor in good health. The gene calls are TRBV29-1 and TRBJ1-5, with 9 bases aligning to TRBD1. CDR3 sequence: CSAQTGGNAPQHF. The CDR3 coding sequence is TGCAGCGCCCAGACAGGGGGTAACGCGCCCCAGCATTTT.